These 5 T cell receptor beta chains share one sample of origin, sequenced in a study of shared clonotypes between healthy human individuals. Sequencing was performed with immunoSEQ multiplex PCR; in TCRdb, only in-frame clones are kept and a portion is missing. In the table there are under 1 million clones, about 96% of which are singletons. Naive-designated CD8 cells lacked CD45RO, were positively enriched for CCR7, and omitted terminally differentiated effector memory CD45RA+ cells. Input material: naive CD8+ T cells sorted from blood. The origin of the receptors is a man aged 30 to 45 in good health.

This chain links TRBV19 with TRBJ2-2, with a weak D call TRBD2 (6 bases). Germline CDR1 LNHDA, CDR2 SQIVND (reference sequence). The CDR3 runs 14 residues. Trimming shortened V by 1 base and J by 4 bases, and 7 bases separated the two germline ends. The CDR3 loop reads CASSIAGATGELFF. The CDR3, as DNA: TGTGCCAGTAGTATAGCGGGAGCCACCGGGGAGCTGTTTTTT.

This rearrangement joins TRBV7-9 to TRBJ2-2; 10 nucleotides match TRBD2. V shed 2 bases, J shed 6 bases, and the junction held 3 bases outside the gene matches. Germline V lookup: CDR1 SEHNR, CDR2 FQNEAQ (reference sequence). The CDR3 has 15 amino acids. The CDR3 DNA is TGTGCCAGCAGCTTACTAGCGGGAGTGGCCGGGGAGCTGTTTTTT. This sequence encodes CASSLLAGVAGELFF.

The chain links TRBV6-4 to TRBJ1-5, with no clear D. The CDR3 covers 20 residues. CDR1 is MRHNA and CDR2 is SNTAGT in the germline V gene. V lost 7 bases and J lost 0, with 28 bases in between. Here the CDR3 DNA reads TGTGCCAGCACCCCGAGACTTCGCGGGGAGGGATCATATAGCAATCAGCCCCAGCATTTT. Amino acids: CASTPRLRGEGSYSNQPQHF.

The chain uses TRBV9 and TRBJ1-5; tentatively, D is TRBD1 (5 bases). The CDR3 sequence is 14 residues long. V dropped 3 bases and J dropped 9 bases, with 16 bases sitting between them. CDR1 is SGDLS, CDR2 YYNGEE, per germline. In DNA form, the CDR3 reads TGTGCCAGCAGCGCCGACAGCTATTCACGGCCCCAGCATTTT. It translates to CASSADSYSRPQHF.

V usage is TRBV4-1 and J usage is TRBJ1-4, with no clear D. Deletions cut 3 bases from V and 8 bases from J, with 7 bases between. From germline, CDR1 is MGHRA and CDR2 YSYEKL. CDR3 length equals 12 residues. The CDR3: CASSQVTEKLFF. In DNA form, the CDR3 reads TGCGCCAGCAGCCAGGTCACAGAAAAACTGTTTTTT.